This T cell receptor (beta chain) was recorded in a study of blood T cell repertoires in COVID-19 (dated by TCRdb to the early 2020s). For the study in its entirety: The collaborator samples originated in the United States, Italy and Spain and spanned the acute and convalescent phases of COVID-19. Where available, HLA class I and class II types were obtained from metadata supplied by the sample provider rather than from assay-based typing. The repertoires were released in a freely available public database meant as a resource for research on the immune response to SARS-CoV-2. The prospective study material was composed of cDNA or gDNA derived from T cells, B-cell-depleted T cells, or PBMCs. Sample metadata almost always included a de-identified subject ID, COVID-19 status, age in years and sex. Deeply sampled blood TCRbeta repertoires from subjects exposed to, actively infected with, or recovered from COVID-19 were included in the dataset. Samples were obtained from the ongoing ImmuneRACE study (first 160 participants) and from 1,254 subjects provided by 6 global collaborators.

TCRbeta CDR3 regions were amplified from genomic DNA using the immunoSEQ Assay, a bias-controlled multiplex PCR. The authors processed their data as follows. Nucleated cell counts per sample were estimated from amplification of reference gene primers within the assay. To quantify the absolute abundance of each unique TCRbeta CDR3 rearrangement, sequence reads were collapsed and filtered. For each sample, productive Simpson clonality was calculated by taking the square root of Simpson's diversity index across productive rearrangements. TCRdb provides this immuneACCESS table in a form limited to in-frame rearrangements. Some clones are lacking; in checked studies, under half of them reflect an unresolved V gene, and why the rest are absent is not known. V, J and clone size were drawn from that table, and D and trimming were deduced from the DNA. In this sample the table shows more than 400,000 clones, approximately 83% of which occur a single time. The ten largest clonotypes hold roughly 3.2% of the sample.

Overall study results and their limits: How much clinical and demographic metadata was included differed by source and by participant, and the metadata was provided uncurated.

In the case of this clone: Its antigen specificity is not known. No per-base quality is available; no much larger clone lies one base away.

The CDR3 starts with the cysteine, ends with the phenylalanine, and has 15 residues. The retained sequence is limited to the CDR3, 45 bases, with the frame set at the first base. Trimming takes 3 bases off V and 5 bases off J; junction bases not matched to a gene: 6. The CDR1 and CDR2 encoded by the germline V gene are SGHAT and FQNNGV. The collaborating institutions used their own protocols to collect whole blood in K2EDTA tubes. Collaborator samples were shipped for TCRbeta analysis as frozen whole blood, isolated PBMCs, or DNA extracted from either sample type. The V gene is TRBV11-2 and the J gene is TRBJ2-5; a stretch of 10 junction bases matches TRBD1. The receptor comes from a human donor in a cohort sampled during active COVID-19. The sequencing input was peripheral blood. The base sequence is TGTGCCAGCAGCTTGGGACAGGGGCTCCAGGAGACCCAGTACTTC. Its translation is CASSLGQGLQETQYF. Beyond the CDR3, the reference TRBV11-2 and TRBJ2-5 genes provide the residues; the full variable domain reads: EAGVAQSPRYKIIEKRQSVAFWCNPISGHATLYWYQQILGQGPKLLIQFQNNGVVDDSQLPKDRFSAERLKGVDSTLKIQPAKLEDSAVYLCASSLGQGLQETQYFGPGTRLLVL.